This T cell receptor (beta chain) was identified during a study of T cell changes during pregnancy in multiple sclerosis. Some clones are missing from TCRdb's copy, which holds only in-frame ones; the method was immunoSEQ multiplex PCR. Altogether roughly 100,000 clones are present, 85% to 95% being singletons, with the ten largest covering around 0.92%. Germline values: CDR1 SGHTA, CDR2 FQGNSA. The CDR3 has 12 amino acids. Between the trimmed V and J ends, which lost 5 bases and 2 bases, there was a span of 5 bases. The chain uses TRBV7-2 and TRBJ2-3, with unresolved D. This TCR derives from a female donor with multiple sclerosis, enrolled in a pregnancy study. The starting material was peripheral blood, obtained after pregnancy. In DNA, the CDR3 is TGTGCCAGCAGCCCTTACACAGATACGCAGTATTTT. Translated: CASSPYTDTQYF.